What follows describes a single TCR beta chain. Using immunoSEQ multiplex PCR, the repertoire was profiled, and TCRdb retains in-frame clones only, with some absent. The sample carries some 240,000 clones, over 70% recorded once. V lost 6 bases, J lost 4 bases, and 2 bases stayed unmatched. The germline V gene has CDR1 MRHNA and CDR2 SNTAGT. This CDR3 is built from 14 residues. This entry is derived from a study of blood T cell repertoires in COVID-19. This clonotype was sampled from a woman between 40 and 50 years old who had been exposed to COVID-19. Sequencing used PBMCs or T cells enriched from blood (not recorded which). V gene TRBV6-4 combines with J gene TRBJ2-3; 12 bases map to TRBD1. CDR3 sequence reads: CASSGTGGADTQYF. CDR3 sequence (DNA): TGTGCCAGCAGCGGGACAGGGGGCGCAGATACGCAGTATTTT.